This TCR beta chain comes out of a study of shared clonotypes between healthy human individuals. The authors distributed each subset's genomic DNA evenly over several immunoSEQ plates. TCRdb's copy holds only in-frame clones and misses some; the assay was immunoSEQ multiplex PCR. The sample records millions of clones, roughly 91% being singletons. CD45RO-negative, CCR7-positively selected cells formed the naive CD8 fraction, excluding terminally differentiated effector memory CD45RA+ cells. The TCR originated in a young man in good health. Some clones in this sample may be carry-over from other donors' samples. Sample: naive CD8+ T cells from PBMCs.

CDR3 coding DNA: TGCGCCAGCTCTCGAACAGACTTGTTGGATAACACTGAAGCTTTCTTT. It encodes CASSRTDLLDNTEAFF. The rearrangement links TRBV5-1 to TRBJ1-1; no definite D call. This CDR3 is built from 16 residues. V lost 7 bases and J 2 bases, leaving 21 bases between the germline ends. Germline V gives CDR1 SGHRS, CDR2 YFSETQ.